These 12 T cell receptor beta chains came from one sample sequenced in a study of graft-versus-host responses after intestinal transplantation. Responders (approximately 200,000, CFSE-labeled) met approximately 200,000 stimulators that were irradiated and violet-dye-labeled. The repertoire was sequenced with immunoSEQ multiplex PCR; TCRdb's copy has only in-frame clones and lacks some. This sample carries about 17,000 clones, around two fifths of them seen once, and the ten largest clones take about 3.5%. This material consisted of alloreactive CD8+ T cells from a mixed lymphocyte reaction culture, taken before intestinal transplant. Subset defined: CFSE-low proliferating T cells sorted from roughly 6-day pre-transplant mixed lymphocyte reaction (GvH or HvG direction). The receptors originated from a human patient who received an intestinal transplant.

This clone was counted a few times. The V gene is TRBV4-3, the J gene TRBJ2-7; D ambiguous. The V and J ends lost 1 base and 3 bases respectively, with 13 bases between them. The CDR3 totals 15 residues. Germline CDR1 LGHNA, CDR2 YSLEER. CDR3 in DNA: TGCGCCAGCAGCCAAGGGGATGGTCCGGGCTACGAGCAGTACTTC. Protein product: CASSQGDGPGYEQYF.

The rearrangement links TRBV28 to TRBJ2-7, with D perhaps being TRBD1 or TRBD2 (5 bases each). Trimming took off 3 bases at V and 3 bases at J, with 12 bases between the two ends. Looked up from germline, CDR1 is MDHEN and CDR2 is SYDVKM. The CDR3 has 14 residues. In DNA, the CDR3 is TGTGCCAGCAGTTTCATTTGGGGGTTCTACGAGCAGTACTTC. Translated, it gives CASSFIWGFYEQYF. The variable domain in full, with the rest retrieved from reference TRBV28 and TRBJ2-7, is DVKVTQSSRYLVKRTGEKVFLECVQDMDHENMFWYRQDPGLGLRLIYFSYDVKMKEKGDIPEGYSVSREKKERFSLILESASTNQTSMYLCASSFIWGFYEQYFGPGTRLTVT.

The CDR3 region has the DNA TGCAGCGTTGAAGAGGGTAGCGGGAGCGCCGGTGAGCAGTTCTTC. Residues: CSVEEGSGSAGEQFF. The rearrangement links TRBV29-1 to TRBJ2-1; 9 bases are shared with TRBD2. V dropped 0 bases and J dropped 9; count of bases not matched to a gene: 9. CDR1 and CDR2 (germline): SQVTM, ANQGSEA. This CDR3 has 15 amino acids.

This clone has a handful of counts. V usage is TRBV6-1 and J usage is TRBJ2-7, with 10 bases lining up with TRBD2. CDR1 is MNHNS, CDR2 SASEGT, per germline. V lost 5 bases and J lost 4; bases outside the gene matches: 8. This CDR3 is 15 amino acids long. The CDR3 region has the DNA TGTGCCAGCAGTCCTCTAGCGGGAGCTCAGTACGAGCAGTACTTC. This sequence encodes CASSPLAGAQYEQYF.

The rearrangement links TRBV4-3 to TRBJ2-2, with D possibly being TRBD1 (5 bases). V lost 1 base and J lost 0, with 9 bases in between. The CDR3 loop spans 16 amino acids. Germline CDR1 and CDR2: LGHNA and YSLEER. In DNA, the CDR3 is TGCGCCAGCAGCCAAGTGGGGCACACGAACACCGGGGAGCTGTTTTTT. Protein: CASSQVGHTNTGELFF.

The chain has TRBV19 and TRBJ1-1, with D possibly TRBD1 on 5 matching bases. V lost 5 bases to trimming and J lost 1 base, with 11 bases between them. Germline V CDR1 and CDR2: LNHDA, SQIVND (reference sequence). The CDR3 sequence is 14 residues long. This CDR3 is CASSLWGGNTEAFF. The CDR3 region has the DNA TGTGCCAGTAGTCTCTGGGGGGGGAACACTGAAGCTTTCTTT.

This clone has more than one count but fewer than ten. The chain carries TRBV5-4 and TRBJ2-7; 9 bases line up with TRBD1. With 2 bases clipped from V and 2 bases from J, the junction kept 2 bases outside the gene matches. This CDR3 region has 14 residues. CDR1 is SGHNT, CDR2 YYREEE, per germline (reference sequence). CDR3 sequence (DNA): TGTGCCAGCAGCTTCGGGACAGGGACCTACGAGCAGTACTTC. As protein: CASSFGTGTYEQYF.

This chain links TRBV4-1 with TRBJ1-1; D gene unclear. Germline lookup yields CDR1 MGHRA and CDR2 YSYEKL. V dropped 3 bases and J dropped 3 bases, with 11 bases sitting between them. This CDR3 region has 14 residues. The CDR3 sequence: CASSQYKDYTEAFF. For the CDR3, the DNA is TGCGCCAGCAGCCAGTACAAGGACTACACTGAAGCTTTCTTT.

This chain links TRBV6-1 with TRBJ2-3; the D gene could be TRBD1 or TRBD2 (6 bases each). V lost 6 bases to trimming and J lost 4 bases, with 17 bases between them. CDR1 MNHNS and CDR2 SASEGT come from the germline V gene. The CDR3 sequence is 15 residues long. The DNA of the CDR3 is TGTGCCAGCAGGTCTATTTGCGGGACATCAGATACGCAGTATTTT. Translating gives CASRSICGTSDTQYF.

A few counts support this clone. The CDR3 coding sequence is TGCGCCAGCAGTCAACCCCCCCTAGCGGGAGGCAATGAGCAGTTCTTC. Encoded protein: CASSQPPLAGGNEQFF. This sequence joins TRBV23-1 and TRBJ2-1; TRBD2 matches 11 bases. TRBV23-1 is known as an ORF, though its function is uncertain. V trimming: 2 bases; J trimming: 6 bases; junction bases outside the gene matches: 6. This CDR3 region has 16 residues.

The chain has TRBV9 and TRBJ1-5; 7 bases fit TRBD1. The CDR3 extends over 16 amino acids. Germline V gene sequence: CDR1 SGDLS, CDR2 YYNGEE. V gave up 3 bases and J gave up 0 bases; unmatched junction bases: 6. CDR3 loop: CASSETGSDSNQPQHF. The CDR3 DNA follows: TGTGCCAGCAGCGAGACAGGGAGCGATAGCAATCAGCCCCAGCATTTT.

CDR3 bases: TGTGCCAGCAGCCGGGGCTCCTATAATTCACCCCTCCACTTT. Its translation is CASSRGSYNSPLHF. The chain employs TRBV28 and TRBJ1-6; no reliable D call. Trimming pared 6 bases from V and 0 bases from J, leaving 6 bases between. Germline V gene lookup returns CDR1 MDHEN and CDR2 SYDVKM. The CDR3 runs to 14 residues.